Listed here are 13 T cell receptor beta chains from one sample, sequenced in a study of cytomegalovirus exposure and HLA in healthy donors. PCR primers comprised 60 Vbeta and 13 Jbeta primers. The assay was immunoSEQ multiplex PCR, and TCRdb's table has in-frame clones only and misses some. The sample carries about 93,000 clones, 65% to 85% recorded once. Sequenced material: PBMCs. The receptors originated from a man over 45 in good health and CMV-seronegative.

V and J are TRBV18 and TRBJ1-2, with TRBD1 matching over 9 bases. CDR1 and CDR2 (germline): KGHSH, LQKENI. Trimming took 3 bases from V and 8 from J; bases not matched to a gene: 4. The CDR3 covers 13 residues. The CDR3 DNA follows: TGTGCCAGCTCACCCCGGACAGGGGAAGGCTACACCTTC. Its translation: CASSPRTGEGYTF.

The rearrangement links TRBV28 to TRBJ2-7; 7 nucleotides agree with TRBD1. J gave up 1 base and V 0 bases, and 3 bases lay outside the gene matches. The CDR3 contains 15 residues. Germline CDR1 reads MDHEN; CDR2 reads SYDVKM. For the CDR3, the DNA is TGTGCCAGCAGTTTATGGACAGGGCCTTCCTACGAGCAGTACTTC. Protein: CASSLWTGPSYEQYF.

V gene TRBV27 combines with J gene TRBJ1-5; TRBD1 agrees at 7 bases. The germline gives CDR1 MNHEY, CDR2 SMNVEV (reference sequence). The J segment lost 3 bases and the V segment lost 1 base, leaving 3 bases of the junction unmatched. The CDR3 sequence is 15 residues long. CDR3 region: CASSLYGTANQPQHF. Here the CDR3 DNA reads TGTGCCAGCAGTTTATACGGGACAGCCAATCAGCCCCAGCATTTT.

This chain joins TRBV7-2 and TRBJ2-1, with D unclear. The CDR3 is 14 amino acids. The V end lost 5 bases, the J end lost 5 bases, and 13 bases lay between the germline ends. In germline, CDR1 is SGHTA, CDR2 FQGNSA. CDR3 DNA sequence: TGTGCCAGCAGCGAACGCCCGTCGGACAATGAGCAGTTCTTC. Translating it yields CASSERPSDNEQFF. The full variable domain, completed using reference TRBV7-2 and TRBJ2-1, is GAGVSQSPSNKVTEKGKDVELRCDPISGHTALYWYRQSLGQGLEFLIYFQGNSAPDKSGLPSDRFSAERTGGSVSTLTIQRTQQEDSAVYLCASSERPSDNEQFFGPGTRLTVL.

The rearrangement links TRBV27 to TRBJ1-1; no definite D call. Germline V gene lookup returns CDR1 MNHEY and CDR2 SMNVEV (reference sequence). The CDR3 has 11 amino acids. V lost 8 bases and J 10 bases, leaving 14 bases between the germline ends. The CDR3 reads CASYRAGAAFF. The CDR3 DNA is TGTGCCAGCTATCGGGCGGGAGCAGCTTTCTTT.

CDR3 sequence reads: CASSLWTGNQPQHF. The CDR3 DNA reads TGTGCCAGCAGTTTATGGACGGGAAATCAGCCCCAGCATTTT. The V gene is TRBV28, the J gene TRBJ1-5; D unclear. The CDR3 sequence is 14 residues long. Trimming stripped 0 bases from V and 4 bases from J, with 7 bases between. The germline V gene has CDR1 MDHEN and CDR2 SYDVKM.

This rearrangement joins TRBV4-2 to TRBJ1-1; 7 nucleotides agree with TRBD1. In germline, CDR1 is LGHNA, CDR2 YNFKEQ. The CDR3 extends over 15 amino acids. Trimming took 4 bases from V and 5 from J; bases not matched to a gene: 10. CDR3 protein: CASSPVTGVRTEAFF. The CDR3 nucleotides are TGTGCCAGCAGCCCAGTAACAGGGGTAAGAACTGAAGCTTTCTTT.

The CDR3, as DNA: TGTGCCAGCAGCTTCCAGGGGTTAGCCACCGGGGAGCTGTTTTTT. Translating it yields CASSFQGLATGELFF. This chain links TRBV7-9 with TRBJ2-2; D is possibly TRBD1 (6 bases). Between the trimmed V and J ends, which lost 3 bases and 4 bases, there was a span of 12 bases. CDR3 length: 15 residues. CDR1 and CDR2 from the germline V gene are SEHNR and FQNEAQ (reference sequence).

The CDR3 DNA reads TGTGCCAGTAGTATTACAGCTGCAACTAATGAAAAACTGTTTTTT. Amino acid sequence: CASSITAATNEKLFF. This chain links TRBV19 with TRBJ1-4; D not certain. The CDR3 consists of 15 residues. The germline gives CDR1 LNHDA, CDR2 SQIVND (reference sequence). V was pared by 3 bases and J by 0 bases, with 8 bases between.

There are a few counts of this clone. The rearrangement uses TRBV28 and TRBJ1-4; maybe TRBD1 (5 bases). The CDR3 consists of 15 residues. Germline CDR1 reads MDHEN; CDR2 reads SYDVKM. With 5 bases removed from V and 3 bases from J, the gap between germline ends came to 13 bases. The CDR3 spells CASSAQGRANEKLFF. The CDR3 DNA follows: TGTGCCAGCAGTGCCCAGGGTCGCGCTAATGAAAAACTGTTTTTT.

This chain joins TRBV5-6 and TRBJ1-1; no reliable D call. CDR3 size: 14 residues. The germline V gene encodes CDR1 SGHDT and CDR2 YYEEEE. The V end lost 3 bases, the J end lost 3 bases, and 12 bases lay between the germline ends. CDR3 loop: CASSSVGRDTEAFF. Here the CDR3 DNA reads TGTGCCAGCAGCTCGGTGGGGAGGGACACTGAAGCTTTCTTT.

V is TRBV6-5 and J is TRBJ2-1, with TRBD2 matching 9 bases. The length of the CDR3 is 14 residues. Per the germline V gene, CDR1 is MNHEY and CDR2 is SVGAGI. V shed 2 bases, J shed 9 bases, and the junction held 5 bases outside the gene matches. The CDR3 bases are TGTGCCAGCAGTTACGGTGCGGGAGGGGGTGAGCAGTTCTTC. Translating gives CASSYGAGGGEQFF.

A note on this clone: The junction and the germline gene differ at one end; a read error may be behind it. The V call is TRBV7-9, the J call TRBJ2-7, with D possibly TRBD2 on 5 matching bases. This CDR3 is 12 amino acids long. CDR1 and CDR2 from the germline V gene are SEHNR and FQNEAQ (reference sequence). The CDR3 loop is CSSSFRTYEQYF. The CDR3 bases are TGTTCCAGCAGCTTTAGGACTTACGAGCAGTACTTC.